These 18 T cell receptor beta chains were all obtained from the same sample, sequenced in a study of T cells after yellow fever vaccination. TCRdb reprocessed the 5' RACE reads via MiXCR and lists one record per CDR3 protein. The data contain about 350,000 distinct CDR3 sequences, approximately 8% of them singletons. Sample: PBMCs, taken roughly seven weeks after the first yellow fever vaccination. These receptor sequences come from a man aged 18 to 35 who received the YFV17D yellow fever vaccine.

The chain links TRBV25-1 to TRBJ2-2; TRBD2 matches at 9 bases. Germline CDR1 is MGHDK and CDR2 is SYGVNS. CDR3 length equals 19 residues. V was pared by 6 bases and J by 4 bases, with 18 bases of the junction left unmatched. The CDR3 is CASSEGVVSGGRGTGELFF. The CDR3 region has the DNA TGTGCCAGCAGCGAAGGCGTGGTGAGCGGGGGGCGTGGCACCGGGGAGCTGTTTTTT.

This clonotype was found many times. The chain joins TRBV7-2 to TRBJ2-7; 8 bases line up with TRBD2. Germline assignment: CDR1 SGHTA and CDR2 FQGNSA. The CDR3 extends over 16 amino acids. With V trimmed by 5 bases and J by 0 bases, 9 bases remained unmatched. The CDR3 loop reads CASSRDSGAGSYEQYF. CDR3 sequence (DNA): TGTGCCAGCAGCAGAGATAGCGGGGCTGGCTCCTACGAGCAGTACTTC.

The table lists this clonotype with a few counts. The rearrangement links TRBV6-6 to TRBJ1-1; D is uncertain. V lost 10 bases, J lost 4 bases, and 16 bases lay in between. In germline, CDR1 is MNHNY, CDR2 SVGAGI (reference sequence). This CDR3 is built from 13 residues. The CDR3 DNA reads TGTGCCATCACGAGATCAGGTTCCACTGAAGCTTTCTTT. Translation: CAITRSGSTEAFF.

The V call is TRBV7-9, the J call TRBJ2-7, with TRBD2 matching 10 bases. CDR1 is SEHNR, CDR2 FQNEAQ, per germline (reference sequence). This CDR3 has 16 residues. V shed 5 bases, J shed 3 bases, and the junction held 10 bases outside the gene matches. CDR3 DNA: TGTGCCAGCAGCCAGGTCGGGCAGCGGGGGGGCTACGAGCAGTACTTC. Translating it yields CASSQVGQRGGYEQYF. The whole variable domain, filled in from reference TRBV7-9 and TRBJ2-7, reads DTGVSQNPRHKITKRGQNVTFRCDPISEHNRLYWYRQTLGQGPEFLTYFQNEAQLEKSRLLSDRFSAERPKGSFSTLEIQRTEQGDSAMYLCASSQVGQRGGYEQYFGPGTRLTVT.

Here the CDR3 reads CASSYRLRNEQYV. The DNA of the CDR3 is TGTGCCAGCAGTTACAGGCTGAGAAACGAGCAGTACGTC. The gene calls are TRBV12-3 or TRBV12-4 and TRBJ2-7; D perhaps matches TRBD1 (5 bases). Trimming shortened V by 4 bases and J by 5 bases, and 12 bases separated the two germline ends. The CDR3 is 13 residues long.

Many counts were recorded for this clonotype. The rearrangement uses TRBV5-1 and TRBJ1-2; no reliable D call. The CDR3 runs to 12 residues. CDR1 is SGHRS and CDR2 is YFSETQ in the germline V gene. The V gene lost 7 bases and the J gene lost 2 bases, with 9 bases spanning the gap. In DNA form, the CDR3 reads TGCGCCAGCGCCTCGGAGAACTATGGCTACACCTTC. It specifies CASASENYGYTF.

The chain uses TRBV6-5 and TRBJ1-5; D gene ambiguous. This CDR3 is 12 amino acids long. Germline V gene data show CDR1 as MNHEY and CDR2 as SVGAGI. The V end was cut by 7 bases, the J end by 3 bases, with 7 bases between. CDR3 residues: CASNSYNQPQHF. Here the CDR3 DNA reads TGTGCCAGCAATTCGTACAATCAGCCCCAGCATTTT.

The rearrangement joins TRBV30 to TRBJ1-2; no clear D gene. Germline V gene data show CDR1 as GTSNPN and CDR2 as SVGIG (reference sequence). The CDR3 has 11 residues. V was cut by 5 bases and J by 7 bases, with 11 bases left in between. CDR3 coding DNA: TGTGCCTGGCAAAAAGTGGGTGGCTACACCTTC. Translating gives CAWQKVGGYTF.

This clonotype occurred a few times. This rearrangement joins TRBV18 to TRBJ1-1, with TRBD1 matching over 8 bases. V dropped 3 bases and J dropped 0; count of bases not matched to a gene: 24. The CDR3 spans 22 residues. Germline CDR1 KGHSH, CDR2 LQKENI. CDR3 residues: CASSPWGYRGIFTDYMNTEAFF. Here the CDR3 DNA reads TGTGCCAGCTCACCTTGGGGCTACAGGGGGATATTCACCGATTACATGAACACTGAAGCTTTCTTT. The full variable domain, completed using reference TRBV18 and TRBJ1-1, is NAGVMQNPRHLVRRRGQEARLRCSPMKGHSHVYWYRQLPEEGLKFMVYLQKENIIDESGMPKERFSAEFPKEGPSILRIQQVVRGDSAAYFCASSPWGYRGIFTDYMNTEAFFGQGTRLTVV.

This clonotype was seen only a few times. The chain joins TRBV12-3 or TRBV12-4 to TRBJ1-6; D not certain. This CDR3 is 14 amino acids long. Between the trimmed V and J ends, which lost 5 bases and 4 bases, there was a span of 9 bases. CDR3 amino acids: CASSPDPYNSPLHF. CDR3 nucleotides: TGTGCCAGCAGTCCAGACCCTTATAATTCACCCCTCCACTTT.

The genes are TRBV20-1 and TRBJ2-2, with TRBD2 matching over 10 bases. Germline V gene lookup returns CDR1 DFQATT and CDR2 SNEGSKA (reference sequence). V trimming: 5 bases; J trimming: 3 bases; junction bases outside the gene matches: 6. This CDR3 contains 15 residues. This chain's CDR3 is CSAPSGGAYTGELFF. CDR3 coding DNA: TGCAGTGCTCCTAGCGGGGGCGCGTACACCGGGGAGCTGTTTTTT.

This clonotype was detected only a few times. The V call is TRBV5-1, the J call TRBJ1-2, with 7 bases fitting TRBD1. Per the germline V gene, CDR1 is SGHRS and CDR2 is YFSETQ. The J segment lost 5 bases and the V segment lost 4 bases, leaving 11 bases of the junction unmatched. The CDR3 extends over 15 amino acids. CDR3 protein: CASSRNPGTAYGYTF. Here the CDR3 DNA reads TGCGCCAGCAGCCGTAACCCCGGGACAGCTTATGGCTACACCTTC.

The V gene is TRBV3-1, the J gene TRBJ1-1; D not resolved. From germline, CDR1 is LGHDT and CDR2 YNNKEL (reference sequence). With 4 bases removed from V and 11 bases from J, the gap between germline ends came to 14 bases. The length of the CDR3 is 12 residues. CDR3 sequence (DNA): TGTGCCAGCAGCCGGCAGACCGGGAGGGCTTTCTTT. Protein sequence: CASSRQTGRAFF.

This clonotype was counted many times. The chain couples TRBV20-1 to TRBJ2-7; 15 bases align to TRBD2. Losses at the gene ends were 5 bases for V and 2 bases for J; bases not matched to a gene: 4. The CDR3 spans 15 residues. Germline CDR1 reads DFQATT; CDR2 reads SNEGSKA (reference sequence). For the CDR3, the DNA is TGCAGTGCTGAGGGACTAGCGGGGGGTCCCTACGAGCAGTACTTC. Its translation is CSAEGLAGGPYEQYF.

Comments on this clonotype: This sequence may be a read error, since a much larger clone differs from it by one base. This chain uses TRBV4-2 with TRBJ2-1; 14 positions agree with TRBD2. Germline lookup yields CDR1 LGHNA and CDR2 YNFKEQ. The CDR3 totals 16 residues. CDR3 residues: CAGSQETSGGAWEQFF. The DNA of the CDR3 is TGTGCCGGCAGCCAAGAGACTAGCGGGGGGGCATGGGAGCAGTTCTTC.

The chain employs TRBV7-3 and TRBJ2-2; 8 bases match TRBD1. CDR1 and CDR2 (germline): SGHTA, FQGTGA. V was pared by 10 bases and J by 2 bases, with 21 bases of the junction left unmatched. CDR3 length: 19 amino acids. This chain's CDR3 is CAKPTGGMGPYSNTGELFF. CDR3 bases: TGTGCCAAACCAACAGGGGGAATGGGGCCCTACTCAAACACCGGGGAGCTGTTTTTT.

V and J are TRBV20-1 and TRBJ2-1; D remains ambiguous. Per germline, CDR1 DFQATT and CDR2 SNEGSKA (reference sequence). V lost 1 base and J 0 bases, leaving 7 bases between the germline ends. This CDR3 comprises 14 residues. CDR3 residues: CSARVVFSYNEQFF. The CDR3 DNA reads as TGCAGTGCTAGAGTTGTATTCTCCTACAATGAGCAGTTCTTC.

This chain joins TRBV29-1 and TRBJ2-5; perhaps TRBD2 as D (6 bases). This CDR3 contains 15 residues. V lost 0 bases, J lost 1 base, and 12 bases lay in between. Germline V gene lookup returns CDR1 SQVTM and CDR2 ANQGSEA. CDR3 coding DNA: TGCAGCGTTGAAGAACCGGGACTTGCCCAAGAGACCCAGTACTTC. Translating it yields CSVEEPGLAQETQYF. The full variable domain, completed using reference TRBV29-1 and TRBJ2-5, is SAVISQKPSRDICQRGTSLTIQCQVDSQVTMMFWYRQQPGQSLTLIATANQGSEATYESGFVIDKFPISRPNLTFSTLTVSNMSPEDSSIYLCSVEEPGLAQETQYFGPGTRLLVL.